This T cell receptor beta chain derives from a study of T cell repertoires in cytomegalovirus infection. For the study at large: Matching HLA type, along with CMV infection, was indicated by public TCR beta signatures.

On this clonotype: Its antigen is currently unknown.

The V segment lost 5 bases and the J segment 4 bases; nucleotides outside the gene matches: 16. This CDR3 spans 17 amino acids. Germline CDR1 is MNHEY and CDR2 is SMNVEV (reference sequence). TCRdb re-called the reads with MiXCR, one entry per CDR3 protein. The sample holds 700,000 to 850,000 distinct CDR3 sequences, around a third seen once. The receptor was isolated from a human donor in good health (CMV status not recorded). Some clones in this sample may be carry-over from other donors' samples. The sample in question was cultured CD8+ T cells from PBMCs, obtained from culture after CMV antigen stimulation. The V gene is TRBV27, the J gene TRBJ2-5; TRBD1 matches at 7 bases. CDR3 DNA sequence: TGTGCCAGCAGTCCCCGGCCCAGGCAGGGGGAGAGAGAGACCCAGTACTTC. Protein: CASSPRPRQGERETQYF.